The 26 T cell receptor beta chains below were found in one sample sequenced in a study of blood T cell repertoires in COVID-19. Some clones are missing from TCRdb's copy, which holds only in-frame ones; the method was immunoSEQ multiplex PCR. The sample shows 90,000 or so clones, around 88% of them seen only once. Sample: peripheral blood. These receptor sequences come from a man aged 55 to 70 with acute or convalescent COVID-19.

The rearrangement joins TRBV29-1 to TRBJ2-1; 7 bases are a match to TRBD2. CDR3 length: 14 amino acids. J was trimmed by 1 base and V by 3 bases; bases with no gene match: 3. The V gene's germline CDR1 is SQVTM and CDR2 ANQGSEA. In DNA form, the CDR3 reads TGCAGCGTTGATCTCGGGAGGTCCTACAATGAGCAGTTCTTC. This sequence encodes CSVDLGRSYNEQFF.

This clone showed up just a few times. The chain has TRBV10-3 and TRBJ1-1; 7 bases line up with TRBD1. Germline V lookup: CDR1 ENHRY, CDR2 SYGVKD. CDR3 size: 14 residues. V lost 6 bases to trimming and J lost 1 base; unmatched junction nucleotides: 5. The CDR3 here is CAIRGQVQNTEAFF. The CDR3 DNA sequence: TGTGCCATCAGAGGACAGGTTCAGAACACTGAAGCTTTCTTT.

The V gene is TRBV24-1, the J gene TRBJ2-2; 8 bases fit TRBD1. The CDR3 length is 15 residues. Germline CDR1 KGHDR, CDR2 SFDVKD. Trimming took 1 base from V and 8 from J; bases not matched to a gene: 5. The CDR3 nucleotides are TGTGCCACCAGTGATTTTGTCCAGGGGGCTGGGGAGCTGTTTTTT. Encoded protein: CATSDFVQGAGELFF.

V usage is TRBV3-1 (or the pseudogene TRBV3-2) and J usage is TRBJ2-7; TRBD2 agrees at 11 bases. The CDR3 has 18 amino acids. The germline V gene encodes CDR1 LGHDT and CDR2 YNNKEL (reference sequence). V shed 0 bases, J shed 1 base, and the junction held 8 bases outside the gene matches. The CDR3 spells CASSQDRLAGGPSYEQYF. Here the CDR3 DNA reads TGTGCCAGCAGCCAAGATAGGCTAGCGGGAGGCCCGTCCTACGAGCAGTACTTC.

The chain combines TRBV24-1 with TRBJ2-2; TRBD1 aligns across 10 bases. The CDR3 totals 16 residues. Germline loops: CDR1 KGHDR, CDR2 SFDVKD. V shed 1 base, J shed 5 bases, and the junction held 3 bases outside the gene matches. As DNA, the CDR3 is TGTGCCACCAGTGATTTCTGGGACAGGGGAACCGGGGAGCTGTTTTTT. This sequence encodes CATSDFWDRGTGELFF.

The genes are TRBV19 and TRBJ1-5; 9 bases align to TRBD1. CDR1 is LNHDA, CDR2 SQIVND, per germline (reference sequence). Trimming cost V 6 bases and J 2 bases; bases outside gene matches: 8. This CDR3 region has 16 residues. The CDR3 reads CASSGGTGRGNQPQHF. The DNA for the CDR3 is TGTGCCAGTAGCGGCGGGACAGGGAGGGGCAATCAGCCCCAGCATTTT. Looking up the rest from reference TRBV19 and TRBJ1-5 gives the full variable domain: DGGITQSPKYLFRKEGQNVTLSCEQNLNHDAMYWYRQDPGQGLRLIYYSQIVNDFQKGDIAEGYSVSREKKESFPLTVTSAQKNPTAFYLCASSGGTGRGNQPQHFGDGTRLSIL.

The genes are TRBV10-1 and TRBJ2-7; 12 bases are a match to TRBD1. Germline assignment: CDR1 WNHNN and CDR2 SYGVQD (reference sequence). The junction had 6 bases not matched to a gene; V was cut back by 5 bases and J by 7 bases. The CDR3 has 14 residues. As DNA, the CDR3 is TGCGCCAGCAGTACGGGACAGGGGGCGTTTGAGCAGTACTTC. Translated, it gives CASSTGQGAFEQYF.

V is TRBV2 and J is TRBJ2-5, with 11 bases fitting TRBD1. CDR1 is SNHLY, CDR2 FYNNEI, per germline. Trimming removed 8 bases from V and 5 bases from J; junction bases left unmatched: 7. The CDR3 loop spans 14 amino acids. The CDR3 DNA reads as TGTGCCAGCGGAGGACAGGGGGCAGGGGAGACCCAGTACTTC. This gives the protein CASGGQGAGETQYF.

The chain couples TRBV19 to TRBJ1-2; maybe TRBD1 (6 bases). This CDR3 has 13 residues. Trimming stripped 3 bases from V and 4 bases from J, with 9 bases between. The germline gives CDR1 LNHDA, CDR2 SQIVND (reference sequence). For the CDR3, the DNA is TGTGCCAGTAGTATGACAGGAGGCTATGGCTACACCTTC. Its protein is CASSMTGGYGYTF.

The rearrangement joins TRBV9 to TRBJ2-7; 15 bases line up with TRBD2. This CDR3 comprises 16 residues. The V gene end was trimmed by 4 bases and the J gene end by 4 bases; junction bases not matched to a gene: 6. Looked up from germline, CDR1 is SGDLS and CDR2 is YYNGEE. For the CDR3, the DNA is TGTGCCAGCAGCCCCCAAGGGACTAGCGGGAGGTACGAGCAGTACTTC. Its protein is CASSPQGTSGRYEQYF.

The CDR3 spells CASSPGQGLPNTEAFF. DNA of the CDR3: TGTGCCAGCAGCCCGGGACAGGGGCTACCGAACACTGAAGCTTTCTTT. The chain joins TRBV27 to TRBJ1-1; 10 bases align to TRBD1. The CDR3 sequence is 16 residues long. Germline values: CDR1 MNHEY, CDR2 SMNVEV (reference sequence). The ends lost 6 bases at V and 1 base at J; junction bases unmatched: 8.

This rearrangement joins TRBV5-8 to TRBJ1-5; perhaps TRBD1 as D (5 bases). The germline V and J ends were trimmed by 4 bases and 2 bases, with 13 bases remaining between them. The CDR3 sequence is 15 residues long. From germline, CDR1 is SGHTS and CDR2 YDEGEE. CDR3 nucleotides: TGTGCCAGCAGCAAGGACATAGACGGCAATCAGCCCCAGCATTTT. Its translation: CASSKDIDGNQPQHF.

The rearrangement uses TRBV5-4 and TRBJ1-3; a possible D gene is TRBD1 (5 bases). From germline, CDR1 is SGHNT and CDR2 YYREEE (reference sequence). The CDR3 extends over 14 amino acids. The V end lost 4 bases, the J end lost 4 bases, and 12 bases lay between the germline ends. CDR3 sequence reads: CASSRGGNGNTIYF. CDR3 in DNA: TGTGCCAGCAGCCGTGGGGGGAACGGAAACACCATATATTTT.

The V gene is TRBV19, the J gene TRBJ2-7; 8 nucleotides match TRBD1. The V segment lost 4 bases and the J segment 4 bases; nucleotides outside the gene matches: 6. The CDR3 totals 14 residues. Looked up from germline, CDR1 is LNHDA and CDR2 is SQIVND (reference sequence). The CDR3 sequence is CASSSQGASYEQYF. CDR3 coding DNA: TGTGCCAGTAGTAGCCAGGGGGCTTCATACGAGCAGTACTTC.

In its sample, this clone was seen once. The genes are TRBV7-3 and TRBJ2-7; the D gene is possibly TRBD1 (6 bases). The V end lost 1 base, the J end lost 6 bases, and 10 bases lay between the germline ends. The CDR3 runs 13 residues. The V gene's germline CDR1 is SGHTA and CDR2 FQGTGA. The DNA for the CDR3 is TGTGCCAGCAGCTTAAACAGGGTGGGCGAGCAGTACTTC. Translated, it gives CASSLNRVGEQYF.

CDR3 loop: CASSFLGSYEQYF. CDR3 DNA: TGCGCCAGCAGCTTTCTAGGCTCCTACGAGCAGTACTTC. The V gene is TRBV5-1, the J gene TRBJ2-7; D is unclear. V was pared by 2 bases and J by 0 bases, with 6 bases between. Germline V gives CDR1 SGHRS, CDR2 YFSETQ. This CDR3 has 13 amino acids. Using reference TRBV5-1 and TRBJ2-7 for the parts outside the CDR3, the full variable domain is KAGVTQTPRYLIKTRGQQVTLSCSPISGHRSVSWYQQTPGQGLQFLFEYFSETQRNKGNFPGRFSGRQFSNSRSEMNVSTLELGDSALYLCASSFLGSYEQYFGPGTRLTVT.

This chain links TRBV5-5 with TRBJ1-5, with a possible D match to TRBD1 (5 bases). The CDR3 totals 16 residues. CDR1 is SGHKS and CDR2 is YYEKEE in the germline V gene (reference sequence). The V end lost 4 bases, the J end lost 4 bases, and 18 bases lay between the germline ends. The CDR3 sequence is CASSAAGDHWNQPQHF. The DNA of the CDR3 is TGTGCCAGCAGCGCCGCGGGGGACCATTGGAATCAGCCCCAGCATTTT. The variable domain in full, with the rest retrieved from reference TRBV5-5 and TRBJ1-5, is DAGVTQSPTHLIKTRGQQVTLRCSPISGHKSVSWYQQVLGQGPQFIFQYYEKEERGRGNFPDRFSARQFPNYSSELNVNALLLGDSALYLCASSAAGDHWNQPQHFGDGTRLSIL.

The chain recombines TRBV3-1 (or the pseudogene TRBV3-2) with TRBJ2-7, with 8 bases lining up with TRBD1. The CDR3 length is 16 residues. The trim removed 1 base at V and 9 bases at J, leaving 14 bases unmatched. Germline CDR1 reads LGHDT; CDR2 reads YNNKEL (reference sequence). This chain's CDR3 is CASSQGGTGGSTLQYF. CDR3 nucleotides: TGTGCCAGCAGCCAAGGTGGAACAGGGGGGTCTACGTTGCAGTACTTC.

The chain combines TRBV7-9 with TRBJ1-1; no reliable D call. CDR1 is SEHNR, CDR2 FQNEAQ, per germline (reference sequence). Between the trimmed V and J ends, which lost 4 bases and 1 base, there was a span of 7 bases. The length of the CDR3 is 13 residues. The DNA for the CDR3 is TGTGCCAGCAGCTCCCAACAGAACACTGAAGCTTTCTTT. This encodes CASSSQQNTEAFF.

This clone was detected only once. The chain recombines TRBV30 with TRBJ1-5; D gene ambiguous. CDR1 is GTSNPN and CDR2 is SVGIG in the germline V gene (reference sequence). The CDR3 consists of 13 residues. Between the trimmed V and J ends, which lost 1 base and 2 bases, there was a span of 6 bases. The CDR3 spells CAWSGRGNQPQHF. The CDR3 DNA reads TGTGCCTGGAGTGGTCGGGGCAATCAGCCCCAGCATTTT.

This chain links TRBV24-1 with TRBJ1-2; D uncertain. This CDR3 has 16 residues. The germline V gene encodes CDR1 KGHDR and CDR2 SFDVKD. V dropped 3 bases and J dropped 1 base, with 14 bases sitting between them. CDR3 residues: CATSDRSSRFNYGYTF. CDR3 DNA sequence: TGTGCCACCAGTGATCGCAGTTCCCGTTTTAACTATGGCTACACCTTC.

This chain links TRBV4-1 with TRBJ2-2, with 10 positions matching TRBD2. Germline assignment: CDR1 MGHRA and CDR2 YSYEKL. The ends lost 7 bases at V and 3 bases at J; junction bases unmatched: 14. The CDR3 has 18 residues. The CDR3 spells CASTPRASGRGDTGELFF. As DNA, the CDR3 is TGCGCCAGCACCCCTCGGGCTAGCGGGAGAGGTGACACCGGGGAGCTGTTTTTT.

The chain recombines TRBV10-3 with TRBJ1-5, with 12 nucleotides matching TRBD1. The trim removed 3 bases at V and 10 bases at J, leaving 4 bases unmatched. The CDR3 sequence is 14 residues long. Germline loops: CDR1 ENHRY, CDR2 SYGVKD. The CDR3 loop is CAISDGTGGQPQHF. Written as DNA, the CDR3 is TGTGCCATCAGTGACGGGACAGGGGGCCAACCCCAGCATTTT.

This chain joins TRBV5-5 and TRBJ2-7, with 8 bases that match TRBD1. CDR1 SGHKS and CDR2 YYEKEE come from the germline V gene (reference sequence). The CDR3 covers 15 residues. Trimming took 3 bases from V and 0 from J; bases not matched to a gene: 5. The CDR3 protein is CASSYTGQDSYEQYF. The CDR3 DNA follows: TGTGCCAGCAGCTATACGGGACAGGACTCCTACGAGCAGTACTTC. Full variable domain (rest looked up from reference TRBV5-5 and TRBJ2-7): DAGVTQSPTHLIKTRGQQVTLRCSPISGHKSVSWYQQVLGQGPQFIFQYYEKEERGRGNFPDRFSARQFPNYSSELNVNALLLGDSALYLCASSYTGQDSYEQYFGPGTRLTVT.

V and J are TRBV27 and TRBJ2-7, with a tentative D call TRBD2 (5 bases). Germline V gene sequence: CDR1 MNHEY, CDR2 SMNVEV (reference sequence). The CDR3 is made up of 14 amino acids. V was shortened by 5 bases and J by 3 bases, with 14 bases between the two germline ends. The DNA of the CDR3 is TGTGCCAGCAGTCAGACTGTTCGGGGCTACGAGCAGTACTTC. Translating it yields CASSQTVRGYEQYF.

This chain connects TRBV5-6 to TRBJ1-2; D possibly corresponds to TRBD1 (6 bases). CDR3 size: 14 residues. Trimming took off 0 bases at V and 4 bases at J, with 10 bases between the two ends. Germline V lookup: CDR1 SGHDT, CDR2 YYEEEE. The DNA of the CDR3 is TGTGCCAGCAGCTTGGACAGGGTGTCCTATGGCTACACCTTC. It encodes CASSLDRVSYGYTF.